Each of the 3 T cell receptor beta chains below was sequenced from the same sample in a study of T cells in Graves' hyperthyroidism and ophthalmopathy. RNA transcripts provided the source from which TCR beta CDR3 regions were amplified. TCR CDR3 regions were first amplified by RT-PCR with HTBI primers. One entry per CDR3 protein results from TCRdb running MiXCR on the multiplex PCR reads. The table shows fewer than 650,000 distinct CDR3 sequences, with roughly 15% occurring only once. Material for sequencing was blood. These receptors all come from a woman between 40 and 50 years old with Graves' ophthalmopathy.

This clonotype was counted between two and nine times. The gene calls are TRBV19 and TRBJ2-3; TRBD1 matches at 8 bases. The V gene end was trimmed by 5 bases and the J gene end by 0 bases; junction bases not matched to a gene: 10. Germline V CDR1 and CDR2: LNHDA, SQIVND (reference sequence). The CDR3 extends over 17 amino acids. The CDR3 region has the DNA TGTGCCAGTAGTGCCCCCCCAGGGGGCGATAGCACAGATACGCAGTATTTT. This codes for CASSAPPGGDSTDTQYF.

This clonotype was counted at least ten times. A much larger clone lies a single base off, so this may be a read error. V is TRBV28 and J is TRBJ2-5; 9 nucleotides agree with TRBD2. V lost 5 bases and J lost 1; bases outside the gene matches: 5. The CDR3 covers 15 residues. Per germline, CDR1 MDHEN and CDR2 SYDVKM. The CDR3 nucleotides read TGTGCCAGCAGTAGCAGCGGGAGGCCCCAAGAGACCCAGTACTTC. Residues: CASSSSGRPQETQYF.

This clonotype came up many times. V usage is TRBV28 and J usage is TRBJ2-2, with unresolved D. The germline gives CDR1 MDHEN, CDR2 SYDVKM. The germline V and J ends were trimmed by 5 bases and 9 bases, with 10 bases remaining between them. The CDR3 runs to 12 residues. In nucleotides, the CDR3 is TGTGCCAGCAGTGGGGTTGTCTGGGAGCTGTTTTTT. This codes for CASSGVVWELFF.